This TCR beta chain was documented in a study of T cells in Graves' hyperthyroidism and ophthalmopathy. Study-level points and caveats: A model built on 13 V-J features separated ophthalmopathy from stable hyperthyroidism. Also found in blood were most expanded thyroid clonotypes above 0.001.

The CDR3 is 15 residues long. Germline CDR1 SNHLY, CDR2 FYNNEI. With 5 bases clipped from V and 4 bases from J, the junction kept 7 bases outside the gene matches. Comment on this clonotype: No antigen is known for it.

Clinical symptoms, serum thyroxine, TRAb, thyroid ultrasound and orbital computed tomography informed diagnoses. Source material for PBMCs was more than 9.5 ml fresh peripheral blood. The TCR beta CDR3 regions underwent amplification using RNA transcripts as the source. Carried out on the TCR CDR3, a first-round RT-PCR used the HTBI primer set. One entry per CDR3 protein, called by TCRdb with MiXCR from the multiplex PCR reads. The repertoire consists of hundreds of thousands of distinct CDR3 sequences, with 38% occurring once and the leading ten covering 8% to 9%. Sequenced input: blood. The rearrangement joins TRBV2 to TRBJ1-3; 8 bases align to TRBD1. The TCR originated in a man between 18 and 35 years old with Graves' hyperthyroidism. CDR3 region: CASSSTGAAGNTIYF. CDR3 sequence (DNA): TGTGCCAGCAGTTCGACAGGGGCGGCGGGAAACACCATATATTTT.